The 5 T cell receptor beta chains below come from one sample, sequenced in a study of CD8 T cells in ankylosing spondylitis. Their antigens are not known. The study's findings and limits: Fewer than ten highly homologous variants made up a TCR beta motif that seemed to typify ankylosing spondylitis blood.

TCRdb passed the 5' RACE reads through MiXCR, listing each CDR3 protein once. Seen here are about 700,000 distinct CDR3 sequences, 19% observed once, and the top ten hold 15% to 20%. Sequencing was done on a sample of blood, either unsorted or a sorted T cell fraction (not recorded which). The receptor set was obtained from a male donor with ankylosing spondylitis.

This clonotype was seen more than once but under ten times. The gene calls are TRBV20-1 and TRBJ1-1; no reliable D call. The CDR3 contains 16 residues. V lost 4 bases and J 0 bases, leaving 18 bases between the germline ends. CDR1 DFQATT and CDR2 SNEGSKA come from the germline V gene (reference sequence). This CDR3 is CSATPYRGRVNTEAFF. CDR3 in DNA: TGCAGTGCTACACCGTACCGTGGGAGGGTGAACACTGAAGCTTTCTTT.

In this sample, this clonotype turned up a few times. The chain recombines TRBV24-1 with TRBJ1-5, with D unresolved. V was clipped by 6 bases and J by 0 bases, with 5 bases between them. The V gene's germline CDR1 is KGHDR and CDR2 SFDVKD. CDR3 length equals 13 residues. The chain's CDR3 is CATSQDSNQPQHF. As DNA, the CDR3 is TGTGCCACCAGTCAAGATAGCAATCAGCCCCAGCATTTT.

This clonotype has a handful of counts. The chain has TRBV5-1 and TRBJ2-1, with 11 bases aligning to TRBD2. The length of the CDR3 is 18 residues. The junction had 13 bases not matched to a gene; V was cut back by 0 bases and J by 8 bases. Germline V gene sequence: CDR1 SGHRS, CDR2 YFSETQ. CDR3 in amino acids: CASSLELAGAGYGDEQFF. The CDR3 coding sequence is TGCGCCAGCAGCTTGGAACTAGCGGGAGCCGGGTATGGGGATGAGCAGTTCTTC.

This clonotype was counted a few times. The gene calls are TRBV28 and TRBJ1-1; perhaps TRBD1 as D (5 bases). V was shortened by 6 bases and J by 0 bases, with 8 bases between the two germline ends. Germline V CDR1 and CDR2: MDHEN, SYDVKM. The CDR3 sequence is 13 residues long. Written as DNA, the CDR3 is TGTGCCAGCAGGGGGGACCTGAACACTGAAGCTTTCTTT. Translation gives CASRGDLNTEAFF. Full variable domain (rest looked up from reference TRBV28 and TRBJ1-1): DVKVTQSSRYLVKRTGEKVFLECVQDMDHENMFWYRQDPGLGLRLIYFSYDVKMKEKGDIPEGYSVSREKKERFSLILESASTNQTSMYLCASRGDLNTEAFFGQGTRLTVV.

The CDR3 bases are TGTGCCAGCAGCTATGAGGACGAGGGGTGGTCACCCCTCCACTTT. Translated: CASSYEDEGWSPLHF. The chain uses TRBV7-8 and TRBJ1-6; D is possibly TRBD1 (5 bases). V lost 4 bases and J lost 10, with 17 bases in between. Looked up from germline, CDR1 is SGHVS and CDR2 is FQNEAQ. The CDR3 runs 15 residues.